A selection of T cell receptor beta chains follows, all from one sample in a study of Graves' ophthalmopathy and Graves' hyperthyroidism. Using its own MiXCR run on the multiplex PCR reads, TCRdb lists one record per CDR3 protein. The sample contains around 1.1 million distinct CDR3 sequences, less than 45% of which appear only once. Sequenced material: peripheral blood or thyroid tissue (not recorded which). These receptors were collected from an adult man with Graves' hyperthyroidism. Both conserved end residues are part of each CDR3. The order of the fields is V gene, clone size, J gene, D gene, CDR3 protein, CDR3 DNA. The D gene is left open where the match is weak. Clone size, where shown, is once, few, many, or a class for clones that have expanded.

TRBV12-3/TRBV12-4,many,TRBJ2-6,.,CASSLGRVWGNPGANVLTF,TGTGCCAGCAGTTTGGGTAGGGTGTGGGGGAATCCTGGGGCCAACGTCCTGACTTTC
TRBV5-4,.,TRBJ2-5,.,CASSKTSGGGETQYF,TGTGCCAGCAGCAAAACATCGGGGGGCGGGGAGACCCAGTACTTC
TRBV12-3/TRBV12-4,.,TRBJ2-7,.,CASSDQGREQYF,TGTGCCAGCAGTGATCAGGGGCGCGAGCAGTACTTC
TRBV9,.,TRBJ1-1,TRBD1,CASSPRTGGRAAFF,TGTGCCAGCAGCCCAAGGACAGGGGGGAGAGCGGCTTTCTTT
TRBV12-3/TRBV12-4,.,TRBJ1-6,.,CASSFLGDSPLHF,TGTGCCAGCAGTTTTCTGGGGGATTCACCCCTCCACTTT
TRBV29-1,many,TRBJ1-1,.,CSVVENTEAFF,TGCAGCGTTGTCGAGAACACTGAAGCTTTCTTT
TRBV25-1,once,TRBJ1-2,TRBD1,CASSFRGRNGYTF,TGTGCCAGCAGCTTCAGGGGGCGGAATGGCTACACCTTC
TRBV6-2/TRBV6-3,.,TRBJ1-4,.,CASRRYSWEKLFF,TGTGCCAGCAGGCGCTACAGTTGGGAAAAACTGTTTTTT
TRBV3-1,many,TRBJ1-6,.,CASSQDATVSLHF,TGTGCCAGCAGCCAAGATGCTACGGTATCCCTCCACTTT
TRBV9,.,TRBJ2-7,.,CASSEWSRQESYEQYF,TGTGCCAGCAGCGAGTGGTCCAGACAGGAGAGCTACGAGCAGTACTTC
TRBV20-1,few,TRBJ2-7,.,CSASPRGVREQYF,TGCAGTGCTAGTCCCAGGGGAGTGCGCGAGCAGTACTTC
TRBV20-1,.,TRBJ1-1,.,CSARGLAGREAFF,TGCAGTGCTAGAGGACTGGCGGGGCGCGAAGCTTTCTTT
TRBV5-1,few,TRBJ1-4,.,CASSPTAGGGDAATNEKLFF,TGCGCCAGCAGCCCAACGGCCGGGGGTGGGGACGCTGCAACTAATGAAAAACTGTTTTTT
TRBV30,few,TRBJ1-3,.,CAWSGTSGNTIYF,TGTGCCTGGAGCGGGACATCTGGAAACACCATATATTTT
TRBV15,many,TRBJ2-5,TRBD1,CATSRWGQGTETQYF,TGTGCCACCAGCAGATGGGGACAGGGGACCGAGACCCAGTACTTC
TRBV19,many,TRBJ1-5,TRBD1,CASSTPGDRAENQPQHF,TGTGCCAGTAGTACGCCCGGGGACAGGGCCGAAAATCAGCCCCAGCATTTT
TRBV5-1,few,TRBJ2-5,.,CASSLGPWEWEETQYF,TGCGCCAGCAGCTTGGGACCCTGGGAGTGGGAAGAGACCCAGTACTTC
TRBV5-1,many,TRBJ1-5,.,CASSLDGLNQPQHF,TGCGCCAGCAGCTTGGATGGGCTCAATCAGCCCCAGCATTTT
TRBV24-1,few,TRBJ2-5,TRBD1,CATSEPDRGGETQYF,TGTGCCACCAGTGAGCCTGACAGGGGGGGGGAGACCCAGTACTTC
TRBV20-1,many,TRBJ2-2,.,CSARREDTGELFF,TGCAGTGCTCGTAGGGAGGACACCGGGGAGCTGTTTTTT
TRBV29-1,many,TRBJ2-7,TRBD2,CSVVRLAGVEQYF,TGCAGCGTTGTCCGGCTAGCGGGAGTCGAGCAGTACTTC
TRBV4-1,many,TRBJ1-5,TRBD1,CASSQADRGYQPQHF,TGCGCCAGCAGCCAAGCGGACAGGGGTTATCAGCCCCAGCATTTT
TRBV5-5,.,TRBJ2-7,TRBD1,CASSLDRGHNEQYF,TGTGCCAGCAGCTTGGACAGGGGGCATAATGAGCAGTACTTC